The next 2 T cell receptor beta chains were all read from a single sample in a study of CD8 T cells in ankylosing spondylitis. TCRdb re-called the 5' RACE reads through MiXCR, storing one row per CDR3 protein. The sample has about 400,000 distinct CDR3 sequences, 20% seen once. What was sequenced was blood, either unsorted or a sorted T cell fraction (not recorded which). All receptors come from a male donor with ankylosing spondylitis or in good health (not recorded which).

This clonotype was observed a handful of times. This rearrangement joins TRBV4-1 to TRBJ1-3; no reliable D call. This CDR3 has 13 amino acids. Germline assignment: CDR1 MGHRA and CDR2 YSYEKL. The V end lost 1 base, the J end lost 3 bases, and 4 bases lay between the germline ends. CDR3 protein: CASSQVYGNTIYF. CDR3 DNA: TGCGCCAGCAGCCAAGTTTATGGAAACACCATATATTTT.

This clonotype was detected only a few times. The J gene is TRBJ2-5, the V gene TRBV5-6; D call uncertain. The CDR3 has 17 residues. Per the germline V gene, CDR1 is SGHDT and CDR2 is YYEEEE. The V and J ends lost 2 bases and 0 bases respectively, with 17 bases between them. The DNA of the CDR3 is TGTGCCAGCAGCTTTAAAATAGGGCAGTTCCACCAAGAGACCCAGTACTTC. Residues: CASSFKIGQFHQETQYF. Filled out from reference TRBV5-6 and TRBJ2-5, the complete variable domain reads DAGVTQSPTHLIKTRGQQVTLRCSPKSGHDTVSWYQQALGQGPQFIFQYYEEEERQRGNFPDRFSGHQFPNYSSELNVNALLLGDSALYLCASSFKIGQFHQETQYFGPGTRLLVL.